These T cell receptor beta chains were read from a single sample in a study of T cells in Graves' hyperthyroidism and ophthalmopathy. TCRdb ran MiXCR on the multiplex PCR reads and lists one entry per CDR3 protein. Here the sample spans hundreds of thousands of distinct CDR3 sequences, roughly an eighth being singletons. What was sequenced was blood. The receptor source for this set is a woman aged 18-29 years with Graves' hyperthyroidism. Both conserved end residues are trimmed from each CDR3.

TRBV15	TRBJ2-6	ATSREAVGGPGANVLT
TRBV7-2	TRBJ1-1	ASSSETGRNEAF
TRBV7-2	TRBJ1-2	ASRLSEGYGYT
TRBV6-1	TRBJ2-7	ASSYGAFYEQY
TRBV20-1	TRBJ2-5	SARPPTGKETQY
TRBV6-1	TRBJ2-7	ASSEVRPAPPYEQY
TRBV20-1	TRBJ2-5	SASRDSPSETQY
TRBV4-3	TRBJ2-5	ASSQDYWTSGRARVTQY
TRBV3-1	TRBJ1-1	ASSPSGLEAF
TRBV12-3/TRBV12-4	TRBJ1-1	ASSPGFPEAF
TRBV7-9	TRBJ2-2	ASSQGQANTGELF
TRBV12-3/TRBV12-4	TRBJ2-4	ASSPGPNAKNIQY
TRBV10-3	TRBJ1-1	AISESRGPEAF
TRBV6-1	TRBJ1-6	ASSEGVTGVNSPLH
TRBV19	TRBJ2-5	ASSSTGTETQY
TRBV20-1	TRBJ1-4	SARKLTNEKLF
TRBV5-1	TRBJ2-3	ASTPDGTSTDTQY
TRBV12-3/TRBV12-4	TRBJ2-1	ASSSGGNNEQF
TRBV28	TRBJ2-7	ASSTPAAAEQY
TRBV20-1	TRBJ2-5	SERSPWTGETQY
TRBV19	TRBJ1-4	ATTTLQGAANEKLF
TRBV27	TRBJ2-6	ASSPGGHALSSGANVLT
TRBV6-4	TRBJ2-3	ASSDNPEADTQY
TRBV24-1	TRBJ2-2	ATSDNRGGDVHTGELF
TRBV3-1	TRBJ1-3	ASSPSSGGGHIY
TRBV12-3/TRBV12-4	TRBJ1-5	ASSPEGNQPQH
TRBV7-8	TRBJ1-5	ASSLGAAGGQPQH
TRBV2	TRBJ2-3	ASIPTPDTQY
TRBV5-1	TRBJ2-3	ASCPRGGTDTQY
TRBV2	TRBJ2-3	ASRNRSTDTQY
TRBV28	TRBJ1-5	AIRDSNQPQH
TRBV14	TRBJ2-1	ASRRTGVGEQF
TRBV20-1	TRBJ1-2	SASQQGGYGYT